The 4 T cell receptor beta chains below come from one sample, sequenced in a study of blood T cell repertoires in COVID-19 (dated by TCRdb to the early 2020s). Library construction relied on the immunoSEQ multiplex PCR assay. TCRdb took this table from immuneACCESS and kept in-frame rearrangements with V and J called. Such tables lack part of the clones; where checked against another copy, unresolved V genes explain under half of the gap, and the rest is unexplained. The sample records tens of thousands of clones, 86% of which are singletons. Clones ranked in the top ten supply around 20% of the sample. Source material: peripheral blood. Receptor source: an elderly woman with acute or convalescent COVID-19.

The CDR3 loop reads CASISPGQGKTQYF. CDR3 sequence (DNA): TGTGCCAGCATCTCCCCGGGACAGGGGAAGACCCAGTACTTC. The V gene is TRBV6-5, the J gene TRBJ2-5; 10 bases fit TRBD1. The CDR3 is made up of 14 amino acids. CDR1 and CDR2 (germline): MNHEY, SVGAGI. J gave up 6 bases and V 7 bases, and 8 bases lay outside the gene matches.

The rearrangement joins TRBV2 to TRBJ2-3; a weak D match, TRBD2 (6 bases). The CDR3 spans 14 residues. The V gene lost 7 bases and the J gene lost 13 bases, with 24 bases spanning the gap. Per germline, CDR1 SNHLY and CDR2 FYNNEI. CDR3 protein: CASNPSGSPMREYF. Written as DNA, the CDR3 is TGTGCCAGCAACCCCAGCGGGTCCCCTATGAGGGAGTATTTT.

V usage is TRBV12-3 or TRBV12-4 and J usage is TRBJ1-1; D is perhaps TRBD1 (5 bases). The V gene lost 3 bases and the J gene lost 8 bases, with 13 bases spanning the gap. This CDR3 region has 13 residues. CDR3 amino acids: CASSFDSPSEAFF. The CDR3 nucleotides read TGTGCCAGCAGTTTTGACAGTCCCTCAGAAGCTTTCTTT.

This CDR3 reads CASRSTINQPQHF. The CDR3 coding sequence is TGTGCCAGCAGGAGCACCATCAATCAGCCCCAGCATTTT. The V and J genes are TRBV12-3 or TRBV12-4 and TRBJ1-5, with unresolved D. This CDR3 has 13 amino acids. Trimming took off 6 bases at V and 3 bases at J, with 9 bases between the two ends.